Below are 27 T cell receptor beta chains sequenced from a single sample in a study of technical replicates of blood from a few donors. Sequenced by immunoSEQ multiplex PCR; TCRdb stores in-frame clones only, minus some. The data contain 74,000 or so clones, 95% to 97% of them singletons. Source material: T cells isolated from PBMCs. Every receptor here comes from a human donor in good health.

The chain couples TRBV7-9 to TRBJ2-1, with 10 bases matching TRBD2. The CDR3 spans 15 residues. V trimming: 1 base; J trimming: 8 bases; junction bases outside the gene matches: 5. Germline CDR1 and CDR2: SEHNR and FQNEAQ (reference sequence). CDR3 sequence reads: CASSLGTSGGYEQFF. Here the CDR3 DNA reads TGTGCCAGCAGCTTAGGGACTAGCGGTGGGTATGAGCAGTTCTTC.

This chain uses TRBV4-1 with TRBJ1-1; D may be TRBD1 (5 bases). The germline V and J ends were trimmed by 2 bases and 5 bases, with 9 bases remaining between them. The CDR3 has 13 amino acids. CDR1 is MGHRA and CDR2 is YSYEKL in the germline V gene. Here the CDR3 reads CASSQLGVTEAFF. The CDR3 nucleotides read TGCGCCAGCAGCCAACTAGGGGTAACTGAAGCTTTCTTT.

The V gene is TRBV4-2, the J gene TRBJ1-1, with D possibly being TRBD1 (6 bases). The CDR3 spans 17 residues. Looked up from germline, CDR1 is LGHNA and CDR2 is YNFKEQ. V lost 0 bases, J lost 1 base, and 15 bases lay in between. Here the CDR3 DNA reads TGTGCCAGCAGCCAAGAAGCGGGGGGGCAAACGAACACTGAAGCTTTCTTT. This gives the protein CASSQEAGGQTNTEAFF.

The V call is TRBV10-1, the J call TRBJ2-7; possibly TRBD2 for D (5 bases). CDR1 is WNHNN, CDR2 SYGVQD, per germline (reference sequence). This CDR3 region has 13 residues. V was shortened by 6 bases and J by 6 bases, with 15 bases between the two germline ends. CDR3 in DNA: TGCGCCAGCAGCAGCGGACCTTACTCCGAGCAGTACTTC. Amino acids: CASSSGPYSEQYF.

J is TRBJ1-6 and V is TRBV18, with a possible D match to TRBD1 (5 bases). V lost 5 bases and J lost 7, with 15 bases in between. The CDR3 is 15 residues long. Germline V gene sequence: CDR1 KGHSH, CDR2 LQKENI. CDR3 coding DNA: TGTGCCAGCTCAACAGCAGGGTTGGGAAATTCACCCCTCCACTTT. It encodes CASSTAGLGNSPLHF.

This clone was detected only once. The chain carries TRBV7-9 and TRBJ1-4; maybe TRBD1 (6 bases). Germline CDR1 reads SEHNR; CDR2 reads FQNEAQ (reference sequence). Trimming left V 5 bases short and J 4 bases short, with 11 bases between. The CDR3 consists of 14 residues. The CDR3 region is CASSHWDINEKLFF. CDR3 sequence (DNA): TGTGCCAGCAGCCACTGGGACATTAATGAAAAACTGTTTTTT. Supplemented by reference TRBV7-9 and TRBJ1-4, the full variable domain reads DTGVSQNPRHKITKRGQNVTFRCDPISEHNRLYWYRQTLGQGPEFLTYFQNEAQLEKSRLLSDRFSAERPKGSFSTLEIQRTEQGDSAMYLCASSHWDINEKLFFGSGTQLSVL.

The chain recombines TRBV6-1 with TRBJ1-2, with 10 positions matching TRBD1. Germline V gene sequence: CDR1 MNHNS, CDR2 SASEGT. This CDR3 has 14 amino acids. The trim removed 1 base at V and 5 bases at J, leaving 1 base unmatched. The CDR3 loop is CASSEGGQGYGYTF. The CDR3 DNA reads TGTGCCAGCAGTGAAGGGGGACAGGGGTATGGCTACACCTTC.

The chain joins TRBV11-2 to TRBJ2-7; maybe TRBD1 (6 bases). This CDR3 has 15 residues. Between the trimmed V and J ends, which lost 5 bases and 0 bases, there was a span of 14 bases. Germline CDR1 SGHAT, CDR2 FQNNGV. The CDR3 region is CASSLYPGVSYEQYF. Here the CDR3 DNA reads TGTGCCAGCAGCCTCTACCCAGGGGTCTCCTACGAGCAGTACTTC.

This chain links TRBV4-1 with TRBJ2-3; 13 bases are a match to TRBD2. There are 16 residues in the CDR3. The V gene end was trimmed by 2 bases and the J gene end by 5 bases; junction bases not matched to a gene: 4. Germline lookup yields CDR1 MGHRA and CDR2 YSYEKL. The CDR3 spells CASSQRTSGSGDTQYF. In DNA, the CDR3 is TGCGCCAGCAGCCAAAGGACTAGCGGGAGTGGAGATACGCAGTATTTT.

V usage is TRBV11-2 and J usage is TRBJ2-5, with D maybe TRBD1 (5 bases). Trimming stripped 4 bases from V and 0 bases from J, with 15 bases between. This CDR3 spans 16 amino acids. Germline V gene data show CDR1 as SGHAT and CDR2 as FQNNGV. CDR3 residues: CASSSGRAGNQETQYF. CDR3 DNA: TGTGCCAGCAGCTCGGGTCGTGCAGGGAACCAAGAGACCCAGTACTTC.

This clone was found once. The chain uses TRBV29-1 and TRBJ1-1, with 9 nucleotides matching TRBD1. Trimming removed 7 bases from V and 6 bases from J; junction bases left unmatched: 6. Germline V lookup: CDR1 SQVTM, CDR2 ANQGSEA. The CDR3 is 12 amino acids. CDR3 protein: CSADRGKSEAFF. In DNA form, the CDR3 reads TGCAGCGCTGACAGGGGGAAGTCTGAAGCTTTCTTT.

This clone was recorded only once. This chain uses TRBV5-1 with TRBJ2-7; TRBD2 agrees at 7 bases. CDR3 length: 14 amino acids. CDR1 and CDR2 (germline): SGHRS, YFSETQ. V gave up 4 bases and J gave up 6 bases; unmatched junction bases: 10. The CDR3 protein is CASSTRDYRSEQYF. The DNA of the CDR3 is TGCGCCAGCAGCACACGGGACTATCGGAGCGAGCAGTACTTC.

The chain employs TRBV5-1 and TRBJ2-7; 8 bases fit TRBD1. CDR3 size: 15 residues. Trimming at V came to 1 base and at J to 0 bases, leaving 3 bases not matched to a gene. Germline loops: CDR1 SGHRS, CDR2 YFSETQ. The DNA for the CDR3 is TGCGCCAGCAGCTTGAGGACAGGGACCTCCTACGAGCAGTACTTC. Translating it yields CASSLRTGTSYEQYF.

The J gene is TRBJ2-3, the V gene TRBV7-9, with D unresolved. The CDR3 consists of 16 residues. Germline assignment: CDR1 SEHNR and CDR2 FQNEAQ (reference sequence). The ends were cut back, 5 bases at V and 2 bases at J, with 17 bases in the middle. CDR3 nucleotide sequence: TGTGCCAGCAGCGTAAACCTAGTCCCCCCCACAGATACGCAGTATTTT. Protein: CASSVNLVPPTDTQYF.

The rearrangement uses TRBV18 and TRBJ1-1; D may be TRBD1 (6 bases). The CDR3 covers 15 residues. Trimming took off 3 bases at V and 4 bases at J, with 15 bases between the two ends. Per germline, CDR1 KGHSH and CDR2 LQKENI. The CDR3 protein is CASSPDSIIGTEAFF. CDR3 DNA: TGTGCCAGCTCACCGGACAGTATAATAGGCACTGAAGCTTTCTTT.

This clone was counted a single time. This rearrangement joins TRBV6-1 to TRBJ1-2; D ambiguous. This CDR3 is 13 amino acids long. In germline, CDR1 is MNHNS, CDR2 SASEGT. V was trimmed by 6 bases and J by 6 bases, leaving 14 bases between them. CDR3 residues: CASREELADGYTF. CDR3 in DNA: TGTGCCAGCAGGGAGGAGCTCGCAGATGGCTACACCTTC.

The chain employs TRBV5-4 and TRBJ1-1; TRBD1 aligns across 8 bases. Germline CDR1 and CDR2: SGHNT and YYREEE (reference sequence). The CDR3 covers 15 residues. The V segment lost 0 bases and the J segment 4 bases; nucleotides outside the gene matches: 5. CDR3 sequence reads: CASSLGQGMGTEAFF. The CDR3 DNA sequence: TGTGCCAGCAGCTTGGGACAGGGGATGGGCACTGAAGCTTTCTTT.

This clone has only one observation. V usage is TRBV6-5 and J usage is TRBJ1-1; D possibly corresponds to TRBD1 (5 bases). With 2 bases removed from V and 1 base from J, the gap between germline ends came to 14 bases. This CDR3 has 16 residues. Germline V gene sequence: CDR1 MNHEY, CDR2 SVGAGI. CDR3 nucleotide sequence: TGTGCCAGCAGTTACGGGGCAGCAACCAGGAACACTGAAGCTTTCTTT. It codes for CASSYGAATRNTEAFF.

Comments on this clone: Germline and junction disagree at one end, which may indicate a read error. Other DNA sequences from this sample encode an identical CDR3 as well. The rearrangement links TRBV6-4 to TRBJ2-1; 9 bases map to TRBD2. Germline values: CDR1 MRHNA, CDR2 SNTAGT. CDR3 length equals 15 residues. The CDR3 spells CASSDGSSGIDEQFF. In DNA, the CDR3 is TGTGCTAGCAGTGACGGGTCTAGCGGGATCGATGAGCAGTTCTTC.

The chain recombines TRBV29-1 with TRBJ2-7; TRBD1 is a possible D gene (6 bases). The CDR3 is 14 residues long. Per germline, CDR1 SQVTM and CDR2 ANQGSEA. V dropped 4 bases and J dropped 3 bases, with 16 bases sitting between them. CDR3 sequence (DNA): TGCAGCGTTGTGATGAAGGACAGCGGCTACGAGCAGTACTTC. Amino acid sequence: CSVVMKDSGYEQYF.

The gene calls are TRBV30 and TRBJ2-5; 8 nucleotides align to TRBD2. V lost 1 base, J lost 5 bases, and 6 bases stayed unmatched. The CDR3 has 14 amino acids. The germline V gene has CDR1 GTSNPN and CDR2 SVGIG (reference sequence). The chain's CDR3 is CAWSGSGGEETQYF. DNA for the CDR3: TGTGCCTGGAGTGGGTCGGGGGGGGAGGAGACCCAGTACTTC.

The chain carries TRBV11-2 and TRBJ2-7, with D tentatively TRBD1 (5 bases). The germline V gene has CDR1 SGHAT and CDR2 FQNNGV. The V end lost 3 bases, the J end lost 5 bases, and 5 bases lay between the germline ends. The CDR3 is 11 amino acids. The CDR3 sequence: CASSLDNEQYF. In nucleotides, the CDR3 is TGTGCCAGCAGCTTGGACAACGAGCAGTACTTC. The variable domain in full, completed from reference TRBV11-2 and TRBJ2-7, reads EAGVAQSPRYKIIEKRQSVAFWCNPISGHATLYWYQQILGQGPKLLIQFQNNGVVDDSQLPKDRFSAERLKGVDSTLKIQPAKLEDSAVYLCASSLDNEQYFGPGTRLTVT.

The chain carries TRBV7-9 and TRBJ1-2; tentatively, D is TRBD1 (5 bases). The germline V gene has CDR1 SEHNR and CDR2 FQNEAQ (reference sequence). V lost 1 base and J lost 4, with 7 bases in between. This CDR3 has 13 residues. This CDR3 reads CASSLETGYGYTF. The CDR3 DNA follows: TGTGCCAGCAGCTTAGAAACAGGCTATGGCTACACCTTC.

The chain employs TRBV18 and TRBJ2-7; 12 bases line up with TRBD2. Per the germline V gene, CDR1 is KGHSH and CDR2 is LQKENI. Trimming took 3 bases from V and 7 from J; bases not matched to a gene: 1. The CDR3 consists of 13 residues. The CDR3 spells CASSPGLAGEQYF. The CDR3 nucleotides are TGTGCCAGCTCACCCGGACTAGCGGGAGAGCAGTACTTC.

The chain uses TRBV11-2 and TRBJ1-5; TRBD1 might be the D (5 bases). CDR1 and CDR2 from the germline V gene are SGHAT and FQNNGV. The length of the CDR3 is 13 residues. V lost 4 bases and J lost 5, with 9 bases in between. Here the CDR3 DNA reads TGTGCCAGCAGCTACACGACAGATCAGCCCCAGCATTTT. Translating gives CASSYTTDQPQHF.

The chain carries TRBV11-2 and TRBJ2-7; the D gene is possibly TRBD1 (6 bases). CDR3 length: 16 residues. Trimming removed 5 bases at V and 7 bases at J, with 24 bases between. The germline V gene has CDR1 SGHAT and CDR2 FQNNGV. The CDR3 coding sequence is TGTGCCAGCAGCCGCACCACAGGGACCTTTTGGGGAGAGCAGTACTTC. Translating gives CASSRTTGTFWGEQYF.

This clone was recorded once. The chain combines TRBV5-1 with TRBJ2-1, with 7 bases lining up with TRBD2. Unmatched junction bases numbered 7, after V lost 1 base and J lost 0 bases. The CDR3 length is 17 residues. Germline V lookup: CDR1 SGHRS, CDR2 YFSETQ. The CDR3 protein is CASSLTAGVNSYNEQFF. CDR3 nucleotide sequence: TGCGCCAGCAGCTTGACGGCGGGGGTGAACTCCTACAATGAGCAGTTCTTC.